The rows below give T cell receptor beta chains drawn from one sample of a study of shared clonotypes between healthy human individuals. Libraries were prepared by immunoSEQ multiplex PCR; TCRdb keeps only in-frame clonotypes and omits some of them. The repertoire holds 2,500,000 or so clones, with approximately 93% as singletons. The sequenced sample was naive CD4+ T cells from PBMCs. Every receptor here comes from a man aged 18 to 30 in good health. Some clones in this sample may be carry-over from other donors' samples. Both conserved end residues are part of each CDR3. The D gene is left open where the match is weak. Size is omitted from some rows. Given values are once, few, many or a class for expanded clones.

TRBJ1-1 | - | - | TRBV5-1 | CASSFIQRNTEAFF | TGCGCCAGCAGCTTTATACAGAGGAACACTGAAGCTTTCTTT
TRBJ1-1 | - | - | TRBV4-1 | CASSLLGRIMNTEAFF | TGCGCCAGCAGCCTCCTCGGCCGGATTATGAACACTGAAGCTTTCTTT
TRBJ2-7 | once | TRBD2 | TRBV11-2 | CASSLREDYEQYF | TGTGCCAGCAGCTTGCGGGAGGACTACGAGCAGTACTTC
TRBJ2-2 | - | - | TRBV5-1 | CASSLVEAGELFF | TGCGCCAGCAGCTTGGTGGAGGCCGGGGAGCTGTTTTTT
TRBJ1-2 | - | - | TRBV4-1 | CASSQEGGDRTNYGYTF | TGCGCCAGCAGCCAAGAGGGGGGAGACAGGACTAACTATGGCTACACCTTC
TRBJ2-5 | - | TRBD2 | TRBV28 | CASSLLAGVYEQYF | TGTGCCAGCAGTTTACTAGCGGGAGTTTATGAGCAGTACTTC
TRBJ1-3 | - | TRBD1 | TRBV7-2 | CASSLGVARGSNTIYF | TGTGCCAGCAGCCTAGGGGTTGCCAGGGGGTCTAACACCATATATTTT
TRBJ1-5 | - | - | TRBV10-2 | CASSESYSNQPQHF | TGCGCCAGCAGTGAATCTTATAGCAATCAGCCCCAGCATTTT
TRBJ2-7 | - | TRBD1 | TRBV28 | CASSRDRVSYEQYF | TGTGCCAGCAGTCGGGACAGGGTCTCCTACGAGCAGTACTTC
TRBJ2-7 | - | TRBD1 | TRBV5-4 | CASSTAGGRTYEQYF | TGTGCCAGCAGCACAGCAGGGGGTAGGACCTACGAGCAGTACTTC
TRBJ1-2 | - | TRBD1 | TRBV7-9 | CASSVQGANYGYTF | TGTGCCAGCAGCGTTCAGGGGGCCAACTATGGCTACACCTTC
TRBJ2-1 | - | TRBD2 | TRBV7-9 | CASSLTSGRFDNEQFF | TGTGCCAGCAGCTTAACTAGCGGGAGGTTCGACAATGAGCAGTTCTTC
TRBJ2-7 | - | - | TRBV19 | CASGARESFKQYF | TGTGCCAGTGGGGCCAGGGAATCCTTCAAGCAGTACTTC
TRBJ2-1 | - | TRBD2 | TRBV6-5 | CASSYGGTSGYNEQFF | TGTGCCAGCAGTTACGGCGGGACTAGCGGGTACAATGAGCAGTTCTTC
TRBJ2-3 | - | - | TRBV5-1 | CASSPLGTDTQYF | TGCGCCAGCAGCCCTCTCGGTACAGATACGCAGTATTTT
TRBJ1-2 | - | - | TRBV6-5 | CASSYSGLDFYGYTF | TGTGCCAGCAGTTACTCGGGACTGGACTTCTATGGCTACACCTTC
TRBJ2-3 | - | TRBD2 | TRBV6-7 | CASSCGLAASTDTQYF | TGTGCCAGCAGTTGCGGACTAGCGGCTAGCACAGATACGCAGTATTTT
TRBJ2-3 | - | TRBD2 | TRBV9 | CASTRDSGRGNTQYF | TGTGCCAGCACCCGTGATAGCGGGAGGGGAAATACGCAGTATTTT
TRBJ2-1 | - | - | TRBV28 | CASSITGLSSSYNEQFF | TGTGCCAGCAGTATTACGGGACTTTCAAGCTCCTACAATGAGCAGTTCTTC
TRBJ1-5 | - | TRBD1 | TRBV28 | CASSPDRAGGQPQHF | TGTGCCAGCAGCCCCGACAGGGCCGGAGGTCAGCCCCAGCATTTT
TRBJ1-1 | - | - | TRBV29-1 | CSVEVTGGGTEAFF | TGCAGCGTTGAGGTAACAGGAGGGGGCACTGAAGCTTTCTTT
TRBJ1-2 | - | - | TRBV7-9 | CASSPFRGLTRSGYTF | TGTGCCAGCAGCCCCTTCCGGGGACTCACTAGGTCGGGCTACACCTTC
TRBJ2-5 | - | TRBD1 | TRBV5-6 | CASSLLTGGQETQYF | TGTGCCAGCAGCCTACTGACAGGGGGCCAAGAGACCCAGTACTTC
TRBJ2-1 | - | TRBD2 | TRBV5-1 | CASSLDPAGVSHEQFF | TGCGCCAGCAGCTTGGATCCAGCGGGAGTATCCCATGAGCAGTTCTTC
TRBJ2-1 | - | TRBD2 | TRBV5-1 | CASSFTSGPYNEQFF | TGCGCCAGCAGCTTCACTAGCGGTCCCTACAATGAGCAGTTCTTC
TRBJ2-2 | - | TRBD1 | TRBV6-6 | CASSTQGPSLLFF | TGTGCCAGCAGCACACAGGGGCCTAGTTTGCTGTTTTTT
TRBJ1-1 | - | - | TRBV30 | CAWDGQNTEAFF | TGTGCCTGGGACGGACAGAACACTGAAGCTTTCTTT
TRBJ2-2 | - | - | TRBV27 | CASSLFRTGELFF | TGTGCCAGCAGTTTATTCCGGACCGGGGAGCTGTTTTTT
TRBJ1-1 | - | TRBD1 | TRBV28 | CASSSPDRGFVAFF | TGTGCCAGCAGTTCTCCAGACAGGGGCTTTGTAGCTTTCTTT
TRBJ2-7 | once | - | TRBV4-1 | CASSQGIADSYEQYF | TGCGCCAGCAGCCAAGGGATAGCGGACTCCTACGAGCAGTACTTC
TRBJ2-7 | - | TRBD2 | TRBV28 | CASSLWSPAGTSSYEQYF | TGTGCCAGCAGTTTATGGTCCCCGGCAGGGACTAGCTCCTACGAGCAGTACTTC
TRBJ1-1 | - | - | TRBV10-3 | CAISETGRDTEAFF | TGTGCCATCAGTGAGACAGGCCGCGACACTGAAGCTTTCTTT
TRBJ2-3 | - | - | TRBV7-9 | CASSSDGTDTQYF | TGTGCCAGCAGCTCCGACGGCACAGATACGCAGTATTTT
TRBJ2-7 | - | - | TRBV2 | CASCIGTYEQYF | TGTGCCAGCTGTATTGGAACCTACGAGCAGTACTTC
TRBJ1-2 | - | - | TRBV7-9 | CASSPNYPANYGYTF | TGTGCCAGCAGCCCAAATTACCCGGCTAACTATGGCTACACCTTC
TRBJ1-6 | - | TRBD1 | TRBV7-2 | CASSSLQGTYNSPLHF | TGTGCCAGCAGCTCGTTACAGGGGACCTATAATTCACCCCTCCACTTT
TRBJ2-1 | - | TRBD2 | TRBV6-5 | CASSRGLAGGSEQFF | TGTGCCAGCAGCCGCGGACTAGCGGGAGGGAGTGAGCAGTTCTTC
TRBJ1-2 | - | TRBD1 | TRBV5-1 | CASSLRAGTGGNYGYTF | TGCGCCAGCAGCTTACGCGCCGGGACAGGGGGAAACTATGGCTACACCTTC
TRBJ2-1 | - | - | TRBV6-1 | CASSEGAAGPGEQFF | TGTGCCAGCAGTGAAGGTGCGGCTGGCCCTGGTGAGCAGTTCTTC
TRBJ1-2 | few | TRBD1 | TRBV6-5 | CASSYRDRNYGYTF | TGTGCCAGCAGTTACCGGGACAGAAACTATGGCTACACCTTC
TRBJ2-1 | - | TRBD2 | TRBV7-3 | CASSLGGLAGEQFF | TGTGCCAGCAGCTTAGGCGGACTAGCGGGGGAGCAGTTCTTC
TRBJ1-2 | - | TRBD1 | TRBV28 | CASSKTGGGYGYTF | TGTGCCAGCAGTAAAACAGGGGGAGGCTATGGCTACACCTTC